This is a list of T cell receptor beta chains from one sample in a study of blood T cell repertoires in COVID-19. The method was immunoSEQ multiplex PCR; TCRdb's version includes in-frame clones alone and lacks a portion of them. The table lists approximately 290,000 clones, about 85% of them singletons, with about 2% in the top ten. The sequenced sample was peripheral blood. These TCRs come from a man between 18 and 35 years old with active or convalescent COVID-19. Each CDR3 is given with its conserved first and last residue. The order of the fields is J gene, V gene, D gene, clone size, CDR3 protein, CDR3 DNA. D genes are given only for firm matches. Only part of the rows carry a size: once, few, many, or a class if the clone is expanded.

TRBJ1-5 TRBV19 NA NA CASSIWQTNQPQHF TGTGCCAGTAGTATTTGGCAGACTAATCAGCCCCAGCATTTT
TRBJ2-5 TRBV5-1 NA NA CASSLEDSLRTQYF TGCGCCAGCAGCCTAGAGGACTCCCTCAGGACCCAGTACTTC
TRBJ1-2 TRBV18 TRBD1 NA CASSSGTVYGYTF TGTGCCAGCTCATCCGGGACAGTCTACGGCTACACCTTC
TRBJ2-7 TRBV28 TRBD2 NA CASTREVGEQYF TGTGCCAGCACCCGGGAGGTGGGCGAGCAGTACTTC
TRBJ1-6 TRBV27 NA NA CASSLSGYNSPLHF TGTGCCAGCAGCCTTTCAGGCTATAATTCACCCCTCCACTTT
TRBJ1-1 TRBV10-2 NA NA CASSEPGRNTEAFF TGCGCCAGCAGTGAGCCTGGGAGGAACACTGAAGCTTTCTTT
TRBJ1-2 TRBV12-3/TRBV12-4 NA NA CASSQVPFGYTF TGTGCCAGCAGCCAGGTACCCTTTGGCTACACCTTC
TRBJ1-5 TRBV7-8 TRBD1 NA CASSLWTGRDQPQHF TGTGCCAGCAGCTTATGGACAGGGAGGGATCAGCCCCAGCATTTT
TRBJ2-5 TRBV10-3 TRBD2 NA CAISEGSTSLETQYF TGTGCCATCAGTGAAGGTTCGACTAGCCTCGAGACCCAGTACTTC
TRBJ1-3 TRBV28 NA NA CASSRTGPGNTIYF TGTGCCAGCAGCAGAACAGGGCCTGGAAACACCATATATTTT
TRBJ2-5 TRBV28 NA NA CASSPGTPKETQYF TGTGCCAGCAGCCCCGGGACTCCGAAAGAGACCCAGTACTTC
TRBJ2-7 TRBV5-1 NA NA CASSSAPAGSYEQYF TGCGCCAGCAGCTCGGCCCCGGCAGGGTCCTACGAGCAGTACTTC
TRBJ1-1 TRBV5-1 NA NA CASSLAWTNTEAFF TGCGCCAGCAGCTTGGCCTGGACAAACACTGAAGCTTTCTTT
TRBJ2-3 TRBV18 TRBD1 NA CASSQNRGADTQYF TGTGCCAGCTCACAAAACAGGGGTGCAGATACGCAGTATTTT
TRBJ2-7 TRBV11-2 NA NA CASSLSTDYEQYF TGTGCCAGCAGCTTGTCTACCGACTACGAGCAGTACTTC
TRBJ2-5 TRBV6-1 NA few CASSENPRETQYF TGTGCCAGCAGTGAAAACCCACGGGAGACCCAGTACTTC
TRBJ2-1 TRBV5-5 TRBD2 NA CASSEDGRASYNEQFF TGTGCCAGCAGCGAGGACGGGAGGGCCTCCTACAATGAGCAGTTCTTC